One and the same sample provided the 31 T cell receptor beta chains below, sequenced in a study of shared clonotypes between healthy human individuals. This table comes from immunoSEQ multiplex PCR, and its TCRdb copy is limited to in-frame clones, with some not included. The table has about 1.5 million clones, under 99% seen once. The sequenced sample was naive CD4+ T cells sorted from blood. The subset here: CD45RA+ positively selected. Receptors were obtained from a man aged 30 to 39 in good health.

This sequence joins TRBV28 and TRBJ2-5, with D uncertain. The CDR3 contains 13 residues. CDR1 is MDHEN, CDR2 SYDVKM, per germline. V was clipped by 7 bases and J by 4 bases, with 13 bases between them. The CDR3, as DNA: TGTGCCAGCAACCTCTCCCACCGAGAGACCCAGTACTTC. Encoded protein: CASNLSHRETQYF.

The chain is built from TRBV7-9 and TRBJ2-1; D gene uncertain. Germline CDR1 reads SEHNR; CDR2 reads FQNEAQ (reference sequence). The CDR3 length is 14 residues. With 3 bases removed from V and 0 bases from J, the gap between germline ends came to 6 bases. The CDR3 DNA reads TGTGCCAGCAGCTTCGATACCTCCTACAATGAGCAGTTCTTC. Protein product: CASSFDTSYNEQFF.

The genes are TRBV5-4 and TRBJ1-1, with TRBD1 identical over 10 bases. Germline V lookup: CDR1 SGHNT, CDR2 YYREEE (reference sequence). V trimming: 5 bases; J trimming: 0 bases; junction bases outside the gene matches: 7. CDR3 size: 16 residues. The CDR3 coding sequence is TGTGCCAGCAGACCTCAGACAGGGGGCGTGAACACTGAAGCTTTCTTT. It codes for CASRPQTGGVNTEAFF.

On this clone: Other nucleotide sequences from this sample produce the same CDR3. The chain joins TRBV29-1 to TRBJ1-1, with D hard to call. Germline CDR1 is SQVTM and CDR2 is ANQGSEA. The CDR3 has 12 amino acids. V dropped 7 bases and J dropped 4 bases, with 13 bases sitting between them. CDR3 sequence reads: CSGQGLGTEAFF. In DNA, the CDR3 is TGCAGCGGTCAAGGGTTGGGCACTGAAGCTTTCTTT.

J is TRBJ1-4 and V is TRBV7-9, with D perhaps matching TRBD1 (6 bases). CDR1 is SEHNR and CDR2 is FQNEAQ in the germline V gene (reference sequence). V lost 5 bases, J lost 2 bases, and 12 bases lay in between. This CDR3 region has 15 residues. This chain's CDR3 is CASSAGQRTNEKLFF. In DNA form, the CDR3 reads TGTGCCAGCAGCGCCGGACAGAGGACTAATGAAAAACTGTTTTTT.

This clone appeared once. J is TRBJ2-3 and V is TRBV7-2; 8 bases map to TRBD2. This CDR3 has 17 amino acids. J was trimmed by 6 bases and V by 4 bases; bases with no gene match: 15. Germline CDR1 and CDR2: SGHTA and FQGNSA. CDR3 residues: CASSSQVGRASGDTQYF. DNA of the CDR3: TGTGCCAGCAGCTCCCAGGTCGGGAGGGCCAGTGGCGATACGCAGTATTTT.

CDR3 DNA: TGTGCCAGTTCGATCGGTTACGAGCAGTACTTC. Its protein product is CASSIGYEQYF. V and J are TRBV11-2 and TRBJ2-7, with D hard to call. The CDR3 length is 11 residues. V lost 9 bases, J lost 4 bases, and 10 bases lay in between. Germline V gene data show CDR1 as SGHAT and CDR2 as FQNNGV.

The gene calls are TRBV19 and TRBJ2-7, with D tentatively TRBD1 or TRBD2 (5 bases each). Trimming shortened V by 4 bases and J by 2 bases, and 18 bases separated the two germline ends. Germline assignment: CDR1 LNHDA and CDR2 SQIVND (reference sequence). This CDR3 comprises 16 residues. CDR3 in amino acids: CASSRVPGTPTYEQYF. CDR3 nucleotides: TGTGCCAGTAGTAGGGTCCCCGGGACCCCTACCTACGAGCAGTACTTC.

This clone appeared once. V gene TRBV10-3 combines with J gene TRBJ2-3; D call uncertain. Between the trimmed V and J ends, which lost 0 bases and 2 bases, there was a span of 12 bases. The CDR3 covers 16 residues. Germline lookup yields CDR1 ENHRY and CDR2 SYGVKD. CDR3 in amino acids: CAISESEKGTTDTQYF. The DNA of the CDR3 is TGTGCCATCAGTGAGTCAGAAAAGGGAACCACAGATACGCAGTATTTT.

This chain joins TRBV18 and TRBJ2-1, with D perhaps assigned TRBD1 or TRBD2 (5 bases each). The CDR3 spans 15 residues. V was clipped by 2 bases and J by 0 bases, with 8 bases between them. Germline V CDR1 and CDR2: KGHSH, LQKENI. The CDR3 region has the DNA TGTGCCAGCTCACCAAGGGACGGCTCCTACAATGAGCAGTTCTTC. Translated, it gives CASSPRDGSYNEQFF.

The J gene is TRBJ2-1, the V gene TRBV21-1. TRBV21-1 is a pseudogene locus. CDR3 length: 10 amino acids. CDR3 sequence reads: CASSKGSRFF. CDR3 nucleotide sequence: TGTGCCAGCAGCAAGGGATCTCGGTTCTTC.

This chain links TRBV30 with TRBJ2-1, with D hard to call. This CDR3 has 11 residues. V lost 3 bases and J 4 bases, leaving 4 bases between the germline ends. Germline CDR1 GTSNPN, CDR2 SVGIG (reference sequence). The CDR3 region has the DNA TGTGCCTGGAGCTTATACAATGAGCAGTTCTTC. Protein sequence: CAWSLYNEQFF.

The CDR3 region is CASSGSRVWEQYF. The CDR3 DNA reads TGCGCCAGCAGCGGCAGCCGGGTATGGGAGCAGTACTTC. V gene TRBV10-1 combines with J gene TRBJ2-7; no firm D call. V lost 6 bases, J lost 7 bases, and 16 bases lay in between. Germline V gives CDR1 WNHNN, CDR2 SYGVQD (reference sequence). There are 13 residues in the CDR3.

This clone was counted only a few times. The V call is TRBV6-1, the J call TRBJ2-3; 8 nucleotides align to TRBD2. J was trimmed by 6 bases and V by 8 bases; bases with no gene match: 10. Germline CDR1 is MNHNS and CDR2 is SASEGT. The CDR3 is 14 amino acids. The CDR3, as DNA: TGTGCCAGCGCGAATAGCGGGGCTGATGATACGCAGTATTTT. Amino acids: CASANSGADDTQYF.

V gene TRBV13 combines with J gene TRBJ2-7; D is unresolved. CDR1 PRHDT and CDR2 FYEKMQ come from the germline V gene (reference sequence). V was clipped by 5 bases and J by 3 bases, with 14 bases between them. This CDR3 has 14 amino acids. CDR3 nucleotides: TGTGCCAGCAGCCTCTCCCCCCAAGGCTACGAGCAGTACTTC. The encoded protein is CASSLSPQGYEQYF.

This clone was seen only once. J is TRBJ2-7 and V is TRBV11-2; D is ambiguous. The ends were cut back, 5 bases at V and 0 bases at J, with 17 bases in the middle. Germline V gene data show CDR1 as SGHAT and CDR2 as FQNNGV. The CDR3 is made up of 16 amino acids. CDR3 in DNA: TGTGCCAGCAGCCTTCGACGACAATCCTCCTCCTACGAGCAGTACTTC. Its protein is CASSLRRQSSSYEQYF.

This chain uses TRBV5-6 with TRBJ2-1, with 11 positions matching TRBD2. The germline gives CDR1 SGHDT, CDR2 YYEEEE. This CDR3 contains 16 residues. Germline trimming cut 0 bases from V and 9 bases from J; bases unmatched to any gene: 8. CDR3 residues: CASSLGLAGGLVEQFF. DNA for the CDR3: TGTGCCAGCAGCTTGGGCCTAGCGGGAGGATTGGTTGAGCAGTTCTTC.

This clone is a singleton in its sample. The chain uses TRBV28 and TRBJ1-4, with D possibly matching TRBD1 (6 bases). Between the trimmed V and J ends, which lost 5 bases and 8 bases, there was a span of 18 bases. CDR3 size: 15 residues. Germline CDR1 reads MDHEN; CDR2 reads SYDVKM. The CDR3 here is CASSPPGGRREKLFF. In DNA form, the CDR3 reads TGTGCCAGCAGTCCACCGGGGGGGCGGCGGGAAAAACTGTTTTTT.

As DNA, the CDR3 is TGCGCCAGCAGCCATGGGACAGTCTCCTACGAGCAGTACTTC. This sequence encodes CASSHGTVSYEQYF. This chain joins TRBV4-3 and TRBJ2-7, with 7 bases that match TRBD1. Germline assignment: CDR1 LGHNA and CDR2 YSLEER. The CDR3 sequence is 14 residues long. V gave up 3 bases and J gave up 0 bases; unmatched junction bases: 2.

This chain uses TRBV7-8 with TRBJ1-4; D gene uncertain. The V and J ends lost 2 bases and 0 bases respectively, with 10 bases between them. Germline-derived CDR1 and CDR2 are SGHVS and FQNEAQ. CDR3 length: 16 amino acids. This CDR3 reads CASSLRPSTTNEKLFF. CDR3 in DNA: TGTGCCAGCAGCTTACGACCGTCCACAACTAATGAAAAACTGTTTTTT.

The chain carries TRBV5-1 and TRBJ2-5, with D perhaps TRBD1 or TRBD2 (5 bases each). From germline, CDR1 is SGHRS and CDR2 YFSETQ. V shed 4 bases and J shed 4 bases, with 14 bases lying between them. The CDR3 covers 14 residues. CDR3 nucleotides: TGCGCCAGCAGCATACCCGGGACCACAGAGACCCAGTACTTC. Protein sequence: CASSIPGTTETQYF.

The chain is built from TRBV18 and TRBJ1-2; no definite D call. The V end lost 0 bases, the J end lost 3 bases, and 8 bases lay between the germline ends. The germline CDR1 and CDR2 sequences are KGHSH and LQKENI. The length of the CDR3 is 14 residues. The CDR3 nucleotides are TGTGCCAGCTCACCACCTCTTAGAGACTATGGCTACACCTTC. It codes for CASSPPLRDYGYTF. Full variable domain (remainder filled in from reference TRBV18 and TRBJ1-2): NAGVMQNPRHLVRRRGQEARLRCSPMKGHSHVYWYRQLPEEGLKFMVYLQKENIIDESGMPKERFSAEFPKEGPSILRIQQVVRGDSAAYFCASSPPLRDYGYTFGSGTRLTVV.

Points on this clone: Compared with germline, one end of the junction differs, possibly owing to a read error. The chain carries TRBV11-2 and TRBJ2-1; tentative D call: TRBD2 (6 bases). The CDR3 loop spans 16 amino acids. The germline gives CDR1 SGHAT, CDR2 FQNNGV. The CDR3 sequence is CASILQPGLSLNEQFF. Written as DNA, the CDR3 is TGTGCCAGCATCTTACAGCCGGGACTTTCCCTCAATGAGCAGTTCTTC.

This clone was detected only once. This chain uses TRBV9 with TRBJ2-7; either TRBD1 or TRBD2 may supply D (5 bases each). The CDR3 consists of 14 residues. V lost 0 bases and J lost 3, with 10 bases in between. The germline CDR1 and CDR2 sequences are SGDLS and YYNGEE. DNA of the CDR3: TGTGCCAGCAGCGTAGGAGGGGAACGCTACGAGCAGTACTTC. As protein: CASSVGGERYEQYF.

The V call is TRBV4-2, the J call TRBJ1-1; 7 bases are shared with TRBD1. Losses at the gene ends were 0 bases for V and 4 bases for J; bases not matched to a gene: 11. Germline values: CDR1 LGHNA, CDR2 YNFKEQ. This CDR3 region has 17 residues. The CDR3 is CASSQDRGDRVTTEAFF. In DNA, the CDR3 is TGTGCCAGCAGCCAAGATCGAGGCGACAGGGTAACCACTGAAGCTTTCTTT.

To note about this clone: This specimen includes other DNA sequences encoding the same CDR3. This chain joins TRBV15 and TRBJ2-6; no reliable D call. The CDR3 totals 15 residues. V shed 0 bases and J shed 1 base, with 4 bases lying between them. Germline CDR1 and CDR2: LNHNV and YYDKDF (reference sequence). The CDR3 DNA is TGTGCCACCAGCAGAGAAGGGTCTGGGGCCAACGTCCTGACTTTC. This encodes CATSREGSGANVLTF.

The chain combines TRBV7-2 with TRBJ1-2; the D is unclear. Germline V gene sequence: CDR1 SGHTA, CDR2 FQGNSA. V lost 5 bases to trimming and J lost 2 bases, with 24 bases between them. This CDR3 spans 18 amino acids. The CDR3 here is CASSPHGLRYGPNYGYTF. The CDR3 DNA follows: TGTGCCAGCAGCCCGCATGGTCTTCGATATGGTCCAAACTATGGCTACACCTTC.

The V call is TRBV19, the J call TRBJ2-1; D not certain. Trimming cost V 6 bases and J 10 bases, with 13 bases left between them. CDR1 is LNHDA and CDR2 is SQIVND in the germline V gene (reference sequence). This CDR3 region has 12 residues. The CDR3 loop reads CASRGPVHEQFF. The CDR3 DNA is TGTGCCAGTAGAGGGCCCGTACACGAGCAGTTCTTC.

V usage is TRBV21-1 and J usage is TRBJ2-7. TRBV21-1 is listed as a pseudogene. The CDR3 runs 9 residues. The CDR3 region has the DNA TGTGCCAGCAGCGATGGACCGGCATTC. This translates into CASSDGPAF.

In this sample, this clone turned up once. The chain employs TRBV5-1 and TRBJ2-7, with 13 bases fitting TRBD2. The junction had 12 bases not matched to a gene; V was cut back by 4 bases and J by 2 bases. Germline V gene sequence: CDR1 SGHRS, CDR2 YFSETQ. The CDR3 contains 18 residues. CDR3 residues: CASSAPRTSGSRAYEQYF. The CDR3 DNA reads TGCGCCAGCAGCGCCCCGCGGACTAGCGGGAGTAGAGCCTACGAGCAGTACTTC.

This rearrangement joins TRBV5-5 to TRBJ2-1; 9 positions agree with TRBD2. Germline loops: CDR1 SGHKS, CDR2 YYEKEE (reference sequence). V lost 4 bases, J lost 0 bases, and 5 bases stayed unmatched. CDR3 size: 16 residues. CDR3 in amino acids: CASSVTLAGSYNEQFF. The CDR3 coding sequence is TGTGCCAGCAGCGTAACACTAGCGGGCTCCTACAATGAGCAGTTCTTC.